A single TCR beta chain is shown here with its context. The sample comes from a study of molecular identifiers for immune sequencing clone quantification. The overall study: Four of five splits of RNA from roughly 20,000 or 100,000 naive CD8 cells were sequenced in replicates.

Using its own MiXCR run on the PCR reads, TCRdb lists one record per CDR3 protein. The data show over 600,000 distinct CDR3 sequences, with 20% seen just once and roughly 0.83% held by the top ten. With 0 bases removed from V and 1 base from J, the gap between germline ends came to 16 bases. The germline gives CDR1 LGHNA, CDR2 YSLEER. The CDR3 is made up of 17 amino acids. The CD8+CD4-CCR7+CD45RA+ phenotype defined the sorted naive CD8 T cells. The sequenced sample consisted of naive CD8+ T cells from blood, with Jurkat cell RNA spiked in. Subset given: FACS-sorted CD8+CD4-CCR7+CD45RA+ naive T cells. The chain is built from TRBV4-3 and TRBJ2-7; D is uncertain. This TCR was recovered from a human donor in good health. Some libraries in this study had Jurkat cell RNA spiked in. The CDR3 DNA reads TGCGCCAGCAGCCAAGACTCGGGTAGGTCTAGTTCCTACGAGCAGTACTTC. This gives the protein CASSQDSGRSSSYEQYF.